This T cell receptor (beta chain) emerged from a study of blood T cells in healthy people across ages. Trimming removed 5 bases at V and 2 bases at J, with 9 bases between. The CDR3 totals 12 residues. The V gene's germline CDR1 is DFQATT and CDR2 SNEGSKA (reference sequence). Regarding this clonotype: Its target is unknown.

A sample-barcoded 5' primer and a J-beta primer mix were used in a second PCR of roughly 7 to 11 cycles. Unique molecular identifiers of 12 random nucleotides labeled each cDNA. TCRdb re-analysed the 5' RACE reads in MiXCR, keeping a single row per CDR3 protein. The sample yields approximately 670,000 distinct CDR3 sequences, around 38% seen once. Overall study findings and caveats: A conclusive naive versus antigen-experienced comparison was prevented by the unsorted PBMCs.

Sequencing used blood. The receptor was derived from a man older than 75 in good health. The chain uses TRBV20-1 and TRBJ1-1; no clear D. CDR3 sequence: CSAQSVNTEAFF. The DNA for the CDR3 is TGCAGTGCTCAGTCAGTTAACACTGAAGCTTTCTTT.